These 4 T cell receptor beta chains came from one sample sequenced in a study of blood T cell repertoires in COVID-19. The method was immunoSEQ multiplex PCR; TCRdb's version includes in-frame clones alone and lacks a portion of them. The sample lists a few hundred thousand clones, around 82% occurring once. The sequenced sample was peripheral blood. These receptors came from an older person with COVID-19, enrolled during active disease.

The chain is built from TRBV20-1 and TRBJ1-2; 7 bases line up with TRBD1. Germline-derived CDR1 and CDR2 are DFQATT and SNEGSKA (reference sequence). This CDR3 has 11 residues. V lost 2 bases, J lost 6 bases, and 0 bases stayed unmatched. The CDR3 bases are TGCAGTGCTAGAACAGGGGATGGCTACACCTTC. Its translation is CSARTGDGYTF.

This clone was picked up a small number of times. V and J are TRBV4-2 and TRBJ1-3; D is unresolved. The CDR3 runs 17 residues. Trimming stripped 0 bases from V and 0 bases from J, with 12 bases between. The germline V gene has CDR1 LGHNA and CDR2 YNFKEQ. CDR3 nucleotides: TGTGCCAGCAGCCAAGATTTCGAGCTTCTCTCTGGAAACACCATATATTTT. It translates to CASSQDFELLSGNTIYF.

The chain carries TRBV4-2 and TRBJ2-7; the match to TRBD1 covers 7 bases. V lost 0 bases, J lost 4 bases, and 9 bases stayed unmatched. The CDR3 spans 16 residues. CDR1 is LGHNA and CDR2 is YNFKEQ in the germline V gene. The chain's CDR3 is CASSQDVTQGIYEQYF. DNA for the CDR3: TGTGCCAGCAGCCAAGATGTTACACAGGGGATTTACGAGCAGTACTTC.

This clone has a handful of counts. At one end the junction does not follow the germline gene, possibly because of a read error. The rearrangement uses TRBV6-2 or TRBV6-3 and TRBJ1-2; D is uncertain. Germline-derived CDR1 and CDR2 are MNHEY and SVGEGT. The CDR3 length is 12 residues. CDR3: CASSYAGVGHTF. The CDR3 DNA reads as TGTGCCAGCAGTTACGCGGGCGTTGGCCACACCTTC.